This T cell receptor (beta chain) was sequenced in a study of vaccination and CD4 T cells after COVID-19. This CDR3 is built from 15 residues. Germline V CDR1 and CDR2: SNHLY, FYNNEI. V lost 3 bases to trimming and J lost 3 bases; unmatched junction nucleotides: 4. Regarding this clonotype: Its antigen is not known.

As to treatment: roughly nine-day PBMC culture with coronavirus spike peptide pools or control peptides (ViraFEST assay). The study sequenced cultured CD4+ T cell DNA using the Oncomine TCR Beta short-read assay. TCRdb re-derived calls from the PCR reads in MiXCR, one entry per CDR3 protein. The data show roughly 12,000 distinct CDR3 sequences, approximately 53% seen once. The source material was CD4+ T cells from blood, cultured in vitro. The chain recombines TRBV2 with TRBJ2-7; 11 nucleotides align to TRBD1. The sequence derives from a human donor who had recovered from COVID-19. The CDR3 here is CASSELGTGGYEQYF. The CDR3, as DNA: TGTGCCAGCAGTGAGTTAGGGACAGGGGGCTACGAGCAGTACTTC.